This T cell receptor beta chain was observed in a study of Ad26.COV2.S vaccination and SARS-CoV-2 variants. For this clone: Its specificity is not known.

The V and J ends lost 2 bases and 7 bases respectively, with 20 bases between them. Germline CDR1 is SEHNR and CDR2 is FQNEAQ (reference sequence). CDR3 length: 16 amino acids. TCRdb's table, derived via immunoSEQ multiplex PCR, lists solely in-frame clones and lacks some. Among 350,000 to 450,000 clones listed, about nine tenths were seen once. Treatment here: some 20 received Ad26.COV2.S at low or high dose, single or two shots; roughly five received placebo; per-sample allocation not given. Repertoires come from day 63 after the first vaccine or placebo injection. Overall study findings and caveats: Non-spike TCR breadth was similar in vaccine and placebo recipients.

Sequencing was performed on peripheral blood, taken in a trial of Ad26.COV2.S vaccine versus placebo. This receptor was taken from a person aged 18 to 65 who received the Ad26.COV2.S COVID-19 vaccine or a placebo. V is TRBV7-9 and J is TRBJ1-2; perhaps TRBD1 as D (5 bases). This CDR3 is CASSLFRDGGFRGYTF. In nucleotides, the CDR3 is TGTGCCAGCAGCTTATTCCGGGACGGGGGGTTTCGTGGCTACACCTTC.